This paragraph covers one T cell receptor beta chain sequence. Its matching antigen is unknown. This sample is drawn from a study of neurological immune-mediated disorders. Points from the study as a whole: While HTLV-1-associated myelopathy showed the greatest TCR clonal expansion, multiple sclerosis showed the least, falling below healthy controls.

TCRdb reanalysed the 5' RACE reads using MiXCR and keeps one entry per CDR3 protein. The table records about 36,000 distinct CDR3 sequences, 9% to 12% of them present only once. CDR3 length equals 12 residues. The V end was cut by 6 bases, the J end by 7 bases, with 10 bases between. Germline CDR1 reads SEHNR; CDR2 reads FQNEAQ (reference sequence). The clonotype was recovered from a woman under 40 with HTLV-1-associated myelopathy (HAM/TSP). The chain combines TRBV7-9 with TRBJ2-1; D possibly corresponds to TRBD1 (6 bases). Sequenced material: PBMCs. CDR3 DNA sequence: TGTGCCAGCAGAGCAGGGGTGAATGAGCAGTTCTTC. The encoded protein is CASRAGVNEQFF.